The 31 T cell receptor beta chains given below trace back to one sample, sequenced in a study of blood T cell repertoires in COVID-19. Profiling relied on immunoSEQ multiplex PCR, and the TCRdb table lists in-frame clones only, not all of them. The sample has under 70,000 clones, about 90% seen once. The source material was peripheral blood. The source of these receptors is a woman between 55 and 75 years old with active or convalescent COVID-19.

The V and J genes are TRBV4-1 and TRBJ2-7; 7 bases are a match to TRBD1. CDR3 length: 15 amino acids. CDR1 is MGHRA and CDR2 is YSYEKL in the germline V gene. The trim removed 3 bases at V and 3 bases at J, leaving 8 bases unmatched. CDR3 sequence (DNA): TGCGCCAGCAGCCAGGCTAGGGGGCAAGACTACGAGCAGTACTTC. It is translated as CASSQARGQDYEQYF.

V usage is TRBV5-1 and J usage is TRBJ2-2, with TRBD1 matching 8 bases. Germline V CDR1 and CDR2: SGHRS, YFSETQ. The V gene end was trimmed by 4 bases and the J gene end by 2 bases; junction bases not matched to a gene: 7. The CDR3 sequence is 16 residues long. For the CDR3, the DNA is TGCGCCAGCAGCCGTGCAGGGGGCCTAAACACCGGGGAGCTGTTTTTT. Its translation is CASSRAGGLNTGELFF.

The count of this clone is one. The V and J genes are TRBV2 and TRBJ2-6, with 8 positions matching TRBD1. The CDR3 is 17 residues long. V was pared by 5 bases and J by 0 bases, with 6 bases of the junction left unmatched. The germline gives CDR1 SNHLY, CDR2 FYNNEI. The CDR3 region is CASSTQGARSGANVLTF. DNA of the CDR3: TGTGCCAGCAGTACCCAGGGGGCGCGCTCTGGGGCCAACGTCCTGACTTTC.

CDR3 sequence (DNA): TGTGCCACCAGCTTATACGGGACAGCCTCCTACAATGAGCAGTTCTTC. Its protein product is CATSLYGTASYNEQFF. The chain couples TRBV15 to TRBJ2-1; 7 bases map to TRBD1. Trimming removed 5 bases from V and 0 bases from J; junction bases left unmatched: 7. CDR3 length: 16 residues. Looked up from germline, CDR1 is LNHNV and CDR2 is YYDKDF (reference sequence).

V and J are TRBV6-6 and TRBJ1-5; no reliable D call. Deletions cut 5 bases from V and 2 bases from J, with 19 bases between. Germline V CDR1 and CDR2: MNHNY, SVGAGI (reference sequence). The CDR3 has 17 residues. The CDR3 region is CASSPSRDRTGNQPQHF. The CDR3 nucleotides are TGTGCCAGCAGTCCTTCCCGGGATAGGACGGGCAATCAGCCCCAGCATTTT.

This sequence joins TRBV28 and TRBJ1-2; a possible D gene is TRBD1 (5 bases). CDR1 and CDR2 (germline): MDHEN, SYDVKM. The CDR3 has 15 amino acids. Trimming stripped 7 bases from V and 8 bases from J, with 23 bases between. For the CDR3, the DNA is TGTGCCAGCACTAAGGTGGGAGGGGTAACTAAGGGCTACACCTTC. It codes for CASTKVGGVTKGYTF.

This rearrangement joins TRBV5-1 to TRBJ1-2; TRBD1 matches at 7 bases. Germline CDR1 SGHRS, CDR2 YFSETQ. The CDR3 has 16 residues. V gave up 4 bases and J gave up 4 bases; unmatched junction bases: 13. DNA of the CDR3: TGCGCCAGCAGCCCAAACCCCCCGACAGGGTTCTATGGCTACACCTTC. Amino acid sequence: CASSPNPPTGFYGYTF.

The DNA for the CDR3 is TGTGCCAGCAGCTGGGACAATAACTCTGGGGCCAACGTCCTGACTTTC. Translation: CASSWDNNSGANVLTF. The V and J genes are TRBV3-1 (or the pseudogene TRBV3-2) and TRBJ2-6; perhaps TRBD1 as D (6 bases). The CDR3 runs 16 residues. Germline V gene sequence: CDR1 LGHDT, CDR2 YNNKEL (reference sequence). With 5 bases removed from V and 0 bases from J, the gap between germline ends came to 11 bases.

The chain uses TRBV20-1 and TRBJ2-3; TRBD2 agrees at 7 bases. The germline V gene encodes CDR1 DFQATT and CDR2 SNEGSKA (reference sequence). CDR3 size: 16 residues. After removal of 3 bases from V and 2 bases from J, the junction contained 11 bases not matched to a gene. CDR3 bases: TGCAGTGCTAGTAGTGGGAGGGCCTCAACCACAGATACGCAGTATTTT. Its translation: CSASSGRASTTDTQYF.

CDR3 nucleotides: TGTGCCAGTAGTATAGCGGACAGGGATGAGCAGTTCTTC. Amino acids: CASSIADRDEQFF. The chain recombines TRBV19 with TRBJ2-1; 8 bases line up with TRBD1. The CDR3 loop spans 13 amino acids. Germline values: CDR1 LNHDA, CDR2 SQIVND (reference sequence). V trimming: 1 base; J trimming: 8 bases; junction bases outside the gene matches: 1.

The chain combines TRBV4-3 with TRBJ2-3, with 8 bases fitting TRBD2. Germline V CDR1 and CDR2: LGHNA, YSLEER. The CDR3 covers 16 residues. V lost 0 bases to trimming and J lost 2 bases; unmatched junction nucleotides: 4. This CDR3 is CASSQEERGLTDTQYF. The CDR3 DNA is TGCGCCAGCAGCCAAGAGGAGCGGGGGCTCACAGATACGCAGTATTTT.

The chain links TRBV5-4 to TRBJ2-1; 10 bases fit TRBD2. V lost 4 bases and J lost 4; bases outside the gene matches: 5. This CDR3 contains 15 residues. The germline V gene encodes CDR1 SGHNT and CDR2 YYREEE (reference sequence). The CDR3 sequence is CASSLGLAVYNEQFF. The CDR3 nucleotides read TGTGCCAGCAGCCTCGGACTAGCGGTATACAATGAGCAGTTCTTC.

This chain links TRBV6-1 with TRBJ2-2, with a tentative D call TRBD2 (7 bases). This CDR3 is 18 amino acids long. CDR1 and CDR2 (germline): MNHNS, SASEGT. V was trimmed by 0 bases and J by 2 bases, leaving 16 bases between them. The CDR3 reads CASSEALQGGANTGELFF. The CDR3 DNA is TGTGCCAGCAGTGAAGCGCTTCAAGGGGGGGCCAACACCGGGGAGCTGTTTTTT.

This sequence joins TRBV7-9 and TRBJ1-5; TRBD1 agrees at 10 bases. V was pared by 5 bases and J by 4 bases, with 8 bases of the junction left unmatched. This CDR3 region has 16 residues. Germline V gene lookup returns CDR1 SEHNR and CDR2 FQNEAQ (reference sequence). The CDR3 is CASSHSGGQGNQPQHF. The DNA of the CDR3 is TGTGCCAGCAGCCATAGCGGGGGACAGGGGAATCAGCCCCAGCATTTT.

V and J are TRBV19 and TRBJ1-6, with D hard to call. Germline-derived CDR1 and CDR2 are LNHDA and SQIVND (reference sequence). Trimming took 5 bases from V and 5 from J, leaving 19 bases between them. The CDR3 runs 17 residues. This chain's CDR3 is CASSPIAGLTNNSPLHF. CDR3 coding DNA: TGTGCCAGTAGTCCTATTGCGGGCCTAACGAATAATTCACCCCTCCACTTT.

The V gene is TRBV28, the J gene TRBJ1-3; D ambiguous. CDR1 is MDHEN and CDR2 is SYDVKM in the germline V gene. Deletions cut 1 base from V and 4 bases from J, with 8 bases between. The CDR3 consists of 14 residues. The DNA of the CDR3 is TGTGCCAGCAGTTTATTTACGGAGGGAAACACCATATATTTT. Its translation: CASSLFTEGNTIYF.

The chain is built from TRBV9 and TRBJ1-5, with 7 nucleotides matching TRBD1. This CDR3 spans 15 amino acids. The V segment lost 0 bases and the J segment 0 bases; nucleotides outside the gene matches: 0. Germline V lookup: CDR1 SGDLS, CDR2 YYNGEE. CDR3 in amino acids: CASSVGDSSNQPQHF. CDR3 in DNA: TGTGCCAGCAGCGTAGGGGACAGTAGCAATCAGCCCCAGCATTTT.

This clone occurred once. The gene calls are TRBV7-2 and TRBJ1-5, with 8 bases matching TRBD1. The CDR3 contains 16 residues. V trimming: 3 bases; J trimming: 4 bases; junction bases outside the gene matches: 8. CDR1 is SGHTA, CDR2 FQGNSA, per germline. CDR3 region: CASSFQGAVGNQPQHF. The CDR3 DNA is TGTGCCAGCAGCTTTCAGGGGGCTGTAGGGAATCAGCCCCAGCATTTT.

The V call is TRBV18, the J call TRBJ2-5, with 10 bases that match TRBD2. This CDR3 is built from 14 residues. V lost 2 bases and J lost 3; bases outside the gene matches: 0. The germline V gene encodes CDR1 KGHSH and CDR2 LQKENI. The chain's CDR3 is CASSPGLAEETQYF. CDR3 DNA sequence: TGTGCCAGCTCACCAGGACTAGCGGAAGAGACCCAGTACTTC.

The genes are TRBV7-2 and TRBJ1-2, with 7 bases that match TRBD1. With V trimmed by 5 bases and J by 3 bases, 12 bases remained unmatched. CDR3 size: 16 residues. Germline V lookup: CDR1 SGHTA, CDR2 FQGNSA. The CDR3 here is CASSATGVTWDYGYTF. CDR3 nucleotide sequence: TGTGCCAGCAGCGCCACAGGGGTAACCTGGGACTATGGCTACACCTTC.

V is TRBV28 and J is TRBJ1-5; 10 bases are a match to TRBD1. Germline V CDR1 and CDR2: MDHEN, SYDVKM. J was trimmed by 9 bases and V by 5 bases; bases with no gene match: 13. The CDR3 consists of 16 residues. CDR3 in amino acids: CASSAPGTGVVWPQHF. In nucleotides, the CDR3 is TGTGCCAGCAGTGCCCCCGGGACAGGGGTCGTGTGGCCCCAGCATTTT. The complete variable domain, with remaining parts taken from reference TRBV28 and TRBJ1-5, reads DVKVTQSSRYLVKRTGEKVFLECVQDMDHENMFWYRQDPGLGLRLIYFSYDVKMKEKGDIPEGYSVSREKKERFSLILESASTNQTSMYLCASSAPGTGVVWPQHFGDGTRLSIL.

The V gene is TRBV10-3, the J gene TRBJ1-2; 9 nucleotides match TRBD1. From germline, CDR1 is ENHRY and CDR2 SYGVKD. Trimming at V came to 3 bases and at J to 7 bases, leaving 12 bases not matched to a gene. This CDR3 comprises 16 residues. CDR3 protein: CAISEVLRDRVVGYTF. CDR3 bases: TGTGCCATCAGTGAAGTGCTCCGGGACAGGGTCGTTGGCTACACCTTC.

V usage is TRBV21-1 and J usage is TRBJ2-1; the table's D call, TRBD1, has no DNA check behind it. TRBV21-1 is labeled a pseudogene. The CDR3 is 13 residues long. CDR3 amino acids: CASCGQTPHEQFF. In DNA form, the CDR3 reads TGTGCCAGCTGTGGGCAGACCCCCCATGAGCAGTTCTTC.

V gene TRBV5-1 combines with J gene TRBJ1-1, with D perhaps matching TRBD1 (5 bases). CDR3 length: 20 residues. V was shortened by 0 bases and J by 4 bases, with 28 bases between the two germline ends. Germline CDR1 and CDR2: SGHRS and YFSETQ. CDR3 amino acids: CASSLVTPGQGLGQGTEAFF. CDR3 DNA: TGCGCCAGCAGCTTGGTGACGCCAGGGCAGGGTTTGGGGCAGGGCACTGAAGCTTTCTTT.

There are a few counts of this clone. The chain has TRBV28 and TRBJ2-7, with D maybe TRBD2 (6 bases). Germline assignment: CDR1 MDHEN and CDR2 SYDVKM. The CDR3 covers 13 residues. V was cut by 0 bases and J by 7 bases, with 10 bases left in between. As DNA, the CDR3 is TGTGCCAGCAGTTTATGGGGGGGAGAAGAGCAGTACTTC. Protein product: CASSLWGGEEQYF.

This rearrangement joins TRBV10-3 to TRBJ1-2; TRBD1 aligns across 7 bases. V trimming: 0 bases; J trimming: 8 bases; junction bases outside the gene matches: 3. Germline V gene sequence: CDR1 ENHRY, CDR2 SYGVKD. CDR3 length equals 13 residues. CDR3 in DNA: TGTGCCATCAGTGAGTCGGGACAGAGGGGCTACACCTTC. It translates to CAISESGQRGYTF.

The rearrangement joins TRBV7-2 to TRBJ2-2, with 7 bases aligning to TRBD2. This CDR3 region has 15 residues. Germline values: CDR1 SGHTA, CDR2 FQGNSA. After removal of 2 bases from V and 5 bases from J, the junction contained 5 bases not matched to a gene. The CDR3 DNA is TGTGCCAGCAGCTTAACCTCGGGAGGAACCGGGGAGCTGTTTTTT. Translation: CASSLTSGGTGELFF.

The chain employs TRBV9 and TRBJ2-1, with TRBD2 identical over 10 bases. Unmatched junction bases numbered 1, after V lost 3 bases and J lost 4 bases. The CDR3 covers 14 residues. Germline V gene data show CDR1 as SGDLS and CDR2 as YYNGEE. The CDR3 coding sequence is TGTGCCAGCAGCGCTAGCGGGGGTTACAATGAGCAGTTCTTC. This encodes CASSASGGYNEQFF.

The V call is TRBV5-1, the J call TRBJ2-7; 14 nucleotides agree with TRBD2. V lost 4 bases and J lost 8; bases outside the gene matches: 8. Germline V gene sequence: CDR1 SGHRS, CDR2 YFSETQ. This CDR3 has 15 residues. CDR3 nucleotides: TGCGCCAGCAGCCCTCAGGGACTAGCGGGAGAGAAGCAGTACTTC. Translating gives CASSPQGLAGEKQYF.

The V gene is TRBV6-5, the J gene TRBJ2-4; the D is unclear. V lost 5 bases and J 0 bases, leaving 8 bases between the germline ends. In germline, CDR1 is MNHEY, CDR2 SVGAGI. The CDR3 runs to 14 residues. The chain's CDR3 is CASSPELAKNIQYF. The CDR3 DNA is TGTGCCAGCAGTCCTGAGCTAGCCAAAAACATTCAGTACTTC.

A single count supports this clone. The genes are TRBV2 and TRBJ2-3, with D possibly being TRBD2 (5 bases). V shed 5 bases and J shed 2 bases, with 11 bases lying between them. The CDR3 runs to 14 residues. The V gene's germline CDR1 is SNHLY and CDR2 FYNNEI. CDR3 coding DNA: TGTGCCAGCAGTCCGGGGAGTTACACAGATACGCAGTATTTT. Its protein product is CASSPGSYTDTQYF.